This T cell receptor beta chain was sequenced for a study of T cell responses to AZD1222 COVID-19 vaccine. In the study overall: Second-dose timings of about 4 or about 12 weeks were pooled. Study-level findings and limits: Just six people given AZD1222 tested seropositive at baseline. Reportedly, close to half of spike-specific TCRs are directed against unmutated variant regions.

As concerns this clone: Its antigen is not known.

Libraries were prepared by immunoSEQ multiplex PCR; TCRdb keeps only in-frame clonotypes and omits some of them. The data show about 140,000 clones, about nine tenths seen once. V dropped 0 bases and J dropped 0 bases, with 6 bases sitting between them. This CDR3 has 15 amino acids. Germline V gene sequence: CDR1 MRHNA, CDR2 SNTAGT. The sequence was obtained from an adult in good health. This chain links TRBV6-4 with TRBJ1-3; D uncertain. The sample in question was peripheral blood, obtained on day 0 of AZD1222 vaccination. The DNA for the CDR3 is TGTGCCAGCAGTGACTCGGCAGACTCTGGAAACACCATATATTTT. Its protein product is CASSDSADSGNTIYF.